The sequence of this T cell receptor (beta chain) was determined in a study of metastatic and nonmetastatic thyroid tumors. Study details: The comparison covered peripheral blood and tumor or nodule tissue in malignant and benign thyroid patients.

The length of the CDR3 is 15 residues. Germline V gives CDR1 MGHRA, CDR2 YSYEKL. Germline trimming cut 3 bases from V and 2 bases from J; bases unmatched to any gene: 6. All patients were untreated before thyroid surgery. TCRdb ran MiXCR on the PCR reads. The profile shows tens of thousands of clones, just over 35% of them singletons. The chain uses TRBV4-1 and TRBJ2-7, with 8 bases matching TRBD2. Source material: tumor tissue. This receptor was identified in a female donor with papillary thyroid cancer or a benign thyroid nodule (not recorded which). Some clones in this sample may be carry-over from other donors' samples. CDR3 in amino acids: CASSHLAGSAYEQYF. The CDR3 region has the DNA TGCGCCAGCAGCCACTTAGCGGGGTCAGCCTACGAGCAGTACTTC.